The T cell receptor (delta chain) described here comes from a study of Vδ1+ human thymocytes. The study, taken as a whole, reports: Thymic TRG and TRD repertoires appeared highly polyclonal. Roughly 22% of thymic delta-chain sequences were Vdelta2, with few Vdelta3, unlike blood Vdelta1+ controls.

This clone was detected a few times. The antigen is not known. Extracted RNA was reverse transcribed into cDNA. CDR3 amplicons came from multiplex PCR with pooled V-gene forward and constant-region reverse primers. TCRdb reanalysed the multiplex PCR reads via CATT. Among about 75,000 delta-chain clones listed, roughly a third were seen once. J was trimmed by 0 bases and V by 0 bases; bases with no gene match: 17. CDR1 and CDR2 from the germline V gene are TSWWSYY and QGS. CDR3 length equals 21 residues. This TCR came from a boy under two years old who had congenital heart surgery. The sample taken for sequencing was Vdelta1+ gamma-delta thymocytes from the thymus. Subset given: FACS-sorted CD3+ TCRalphabeta- TCRVdelta1+ TCRVdelta2- thymocytes. The J gene is TRDJ1, the V gene TRDV1; TRDD3 agrees at 9 bases. Here the CDR3 reads CALGELAPPPTGGAYTDKLIF. The CDR3, as DNA: TGTGCTCTTGGGGAACTAGCACCGCCTCCTACTGGGGGAGCGTACACCGATAAACTCATCTTT.